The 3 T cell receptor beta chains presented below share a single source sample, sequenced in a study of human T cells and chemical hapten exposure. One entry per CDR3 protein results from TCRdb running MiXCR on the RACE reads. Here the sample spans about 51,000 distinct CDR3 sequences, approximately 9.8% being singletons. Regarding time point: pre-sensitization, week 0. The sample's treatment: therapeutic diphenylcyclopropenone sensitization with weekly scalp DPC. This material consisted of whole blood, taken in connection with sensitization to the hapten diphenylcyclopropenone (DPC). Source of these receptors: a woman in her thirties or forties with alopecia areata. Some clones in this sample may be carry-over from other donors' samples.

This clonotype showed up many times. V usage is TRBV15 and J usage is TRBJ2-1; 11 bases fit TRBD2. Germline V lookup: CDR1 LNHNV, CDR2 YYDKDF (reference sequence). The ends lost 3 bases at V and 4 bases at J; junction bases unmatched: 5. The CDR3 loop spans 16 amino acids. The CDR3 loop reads CATSSLSGGGYNEQFF. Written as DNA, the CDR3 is TGTGCCACCAGCAGCCTTAGCGGGGGGGGTTACAATGAGCAGTTCTTC.

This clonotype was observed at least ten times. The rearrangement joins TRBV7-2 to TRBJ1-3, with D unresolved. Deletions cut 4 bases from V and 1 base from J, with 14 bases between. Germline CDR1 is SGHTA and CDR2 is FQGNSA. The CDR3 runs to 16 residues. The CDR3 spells CASSSGRRLSGNTIYF. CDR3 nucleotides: TGTGCCAGCAGCTCCGGTCGGCGACTATCTGGAAACACCATATATTTT.

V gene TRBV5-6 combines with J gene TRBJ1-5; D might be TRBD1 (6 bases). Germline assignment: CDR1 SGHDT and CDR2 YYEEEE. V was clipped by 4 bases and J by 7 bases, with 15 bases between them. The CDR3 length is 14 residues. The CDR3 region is CASSAWTVGQPQHF. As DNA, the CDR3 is TGTGCCAGCAGCGCATGGACAGTAGGACAGCCCCAGCATTTT.